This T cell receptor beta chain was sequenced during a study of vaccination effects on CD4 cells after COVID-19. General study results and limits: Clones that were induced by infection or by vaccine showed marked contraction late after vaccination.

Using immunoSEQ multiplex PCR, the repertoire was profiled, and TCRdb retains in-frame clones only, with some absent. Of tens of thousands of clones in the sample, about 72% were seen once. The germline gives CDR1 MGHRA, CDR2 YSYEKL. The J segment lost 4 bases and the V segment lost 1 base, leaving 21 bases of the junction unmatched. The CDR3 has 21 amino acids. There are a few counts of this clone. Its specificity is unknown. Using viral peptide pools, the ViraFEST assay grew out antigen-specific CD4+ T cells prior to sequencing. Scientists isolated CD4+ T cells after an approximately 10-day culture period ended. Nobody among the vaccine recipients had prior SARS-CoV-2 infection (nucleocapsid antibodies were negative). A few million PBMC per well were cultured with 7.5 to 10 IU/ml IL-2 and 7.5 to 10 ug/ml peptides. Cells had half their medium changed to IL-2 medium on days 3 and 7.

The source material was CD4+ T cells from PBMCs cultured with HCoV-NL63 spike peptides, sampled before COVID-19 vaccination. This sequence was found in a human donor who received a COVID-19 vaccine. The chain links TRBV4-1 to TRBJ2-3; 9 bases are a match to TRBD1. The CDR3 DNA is TGCGCCAGCAGCCAAGTCCTCTCCGTTTCGCAGACAGGGGGTCTTGCAGATACGCAGTATTTT. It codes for CASSQVLSVSQTGGLADTQYF.